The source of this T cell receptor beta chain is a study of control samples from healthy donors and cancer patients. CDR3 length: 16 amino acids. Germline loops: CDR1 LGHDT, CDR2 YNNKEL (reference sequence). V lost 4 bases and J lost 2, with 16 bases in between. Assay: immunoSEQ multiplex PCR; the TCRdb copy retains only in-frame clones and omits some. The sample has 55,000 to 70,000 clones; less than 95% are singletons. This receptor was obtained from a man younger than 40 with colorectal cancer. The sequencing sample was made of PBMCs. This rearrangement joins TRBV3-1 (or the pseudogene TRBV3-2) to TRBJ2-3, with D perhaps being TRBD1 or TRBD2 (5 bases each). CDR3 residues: CASSLSGTPVTDTQYF. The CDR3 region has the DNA TGTGCCAGCAGCCTATCCGGGACGCCAGTCACAGATACGCAGTATTTT.